The clone carrying this T cell receptor beta chain appeared many times. The sample is drawn from a study of CD8+CD57+ T cells in acquired aplastic anemia. An expansion of CD8+CD57+ cells by flow cytometry had been shown in patients chosen for sequencing. Each of the patients presented with severe acquired aplastic anemia. The study sampled blood from patients who had received no therapy. CDR3 and TCR beta VDJ profiling relied on a genomic DNA template. TCRdb re-called the reads through MiXCR, storing one row per CDR3 protein. Seen here are fewer than 250,000 distinct CDR3 sequences, roughly 50% observed once, and the top ten hold 20%. The material sequenced was sorted CD4+, CD8+, or CD8+CD57+ T cells (not recorded which) from PBMCs. The clonotype originates from a human donor with aplastic anemia.

CDR3 loop: CASSEALRAGELFF. CDR3 DNA sequence: TGTGCCAGCAGTGAAGCGTTGAGGGCCGGGGAGCTGTTTTTT. The J gene is TRBJ2-2, the V gene TRBV6-1; a weak D match, TRBD2 (5 bases). V dropped 0 bases and J dropped 6 bases, with 8 bases sitting between them. This CDR3 spans 14 amino acids. Germline CDR1 reads MNHNS; CDR2 reads SASEGT.